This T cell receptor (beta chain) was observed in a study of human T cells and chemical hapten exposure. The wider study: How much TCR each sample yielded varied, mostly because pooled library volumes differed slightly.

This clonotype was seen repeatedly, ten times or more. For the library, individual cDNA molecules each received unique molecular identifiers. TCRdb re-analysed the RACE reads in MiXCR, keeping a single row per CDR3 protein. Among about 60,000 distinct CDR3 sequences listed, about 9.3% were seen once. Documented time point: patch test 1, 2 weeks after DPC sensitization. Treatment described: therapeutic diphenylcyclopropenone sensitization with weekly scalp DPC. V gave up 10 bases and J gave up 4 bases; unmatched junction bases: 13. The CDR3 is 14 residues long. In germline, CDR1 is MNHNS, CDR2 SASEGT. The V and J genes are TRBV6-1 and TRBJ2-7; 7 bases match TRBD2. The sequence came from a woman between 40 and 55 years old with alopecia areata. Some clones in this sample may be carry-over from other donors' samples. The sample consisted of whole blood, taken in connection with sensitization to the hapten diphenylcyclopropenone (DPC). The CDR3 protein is CAIRAGVIRYEQYF. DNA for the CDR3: TGTGCCATCCGTGCGGGGGTGATACGATACGAGCAGTACTTC.